This T cell receptor (beta chain) was captured in a study of shared clonotypes between healthy human individuals. There are 13 residues in the CDR3. CDR1 and CDR2 (germline): LNHNV, YYDKDF (reference sequence). V lost 8 bases to trimming and J lost 9 bases; unmatched junction nucleotides: 6. Repertoires were generated with immunoSEQ multiplex PCR, while TCRdb's copy carries only in-frame clones and drops some. The repertoire holds 550,000 to 600,000 clones, with 95% to 98% as singletons. It was CD45RO-negative cells, positively selected for CCR7, that made up naive CD8 cells, with terminally differentiated effector memory CD45RA+ cells excluded.

The TCR originated in a man younger than 45 in good health. The sample taken for sequencing was naive CD8+ T cells sorted from blood. J is TRBJ2-1 and V is TRBV15; 11 positions agree with TRBD2. Here the CDR3 reads CATLASGRTEQFF. CDR3 DNA sequence: TGTGCCACCCTGGCTAGCGGGAGGACTGAGCAGTTCTTC.